The clone carrying this TCR beta chain appeared a single time. No antigen is known for it. The sample is drawn from a study of T cell responses to AZD1222 COVID-19 vaccine. Libraries were prepared by immunoSEQ multiplex PCR; TCRdb keeps only in-frame clonotypes and omits some of them. The sample contains approximately 150,000 clones, roughly 90% of which appear only once. Germline V gene lookup returns CDR1 SGHAT and CDR2 FQNNGV. The CDR3 length is 14 residues. The germline V and J ends were trimmed by 4 bases and 4 bases, with 11 bases remaining between them. Findings of the study overall: At baseline, just five to seven AZD1222 recipients tested seropositive. Reportedly, nearly half the spike-specific TCRs target unmutated variant regions. Donor demographics were predominantly white British with a female majority; clonal diversity may be underestimated.

The V call is TRBV11-2, the J call TRBJ2-1; D unclear. The sequence came from an adult who received the AZD1222 COVID-19 vaccine. Here the sequenced sample was peripheral blood, taken 28 days after the second AZD1222 dose. The CDR3 loop reads CASSSRADYNEQFF. In DNA, the CDR3 is TGTGCCAGCAGCTCTAGGGCGGATTACAATGAGCAGTTCTTC.